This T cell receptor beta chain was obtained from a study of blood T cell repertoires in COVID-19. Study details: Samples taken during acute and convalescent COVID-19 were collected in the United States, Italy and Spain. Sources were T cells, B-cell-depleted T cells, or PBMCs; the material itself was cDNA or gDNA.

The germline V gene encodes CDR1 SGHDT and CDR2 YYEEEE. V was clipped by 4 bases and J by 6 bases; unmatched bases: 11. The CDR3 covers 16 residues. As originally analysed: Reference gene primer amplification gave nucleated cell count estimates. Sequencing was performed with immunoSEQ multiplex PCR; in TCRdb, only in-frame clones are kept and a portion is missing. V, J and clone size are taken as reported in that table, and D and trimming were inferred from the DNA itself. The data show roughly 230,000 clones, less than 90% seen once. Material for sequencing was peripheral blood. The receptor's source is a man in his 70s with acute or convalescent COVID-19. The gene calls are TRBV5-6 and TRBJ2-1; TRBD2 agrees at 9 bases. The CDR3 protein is CASSHRAGGIFNEQFF. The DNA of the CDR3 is TGTGCCAGCAGCCATCGGGCGGGAGGGATCTTCAATGAGCAGTTCTTC.